This passage covers 22 T cell receptor beta chains from one sample sequenced in a study of shared clonotypes between healthy human individuals. Clones were sequenced by immunoSEQ multiplex PCR, and TCRdb holds only the in-frame ones, with some missing. The sample holds about 1.1 million clones, about 72% seen once. Sequenced: memory CD4+ T cells from PBMCs. As to subset: CD45RA-negative fraction. The receptors derive from a young man in good health. Some clones in this sample may be carry-over from other donors' samples.

In its sample, this clone was seen once. The chain carries TRBV7-2 and TRBJ2-7, with 7 nucleotides matching TRBD1. Unmatched junction bases numbered 6, after V lost 1 base and J lost 6 bases. This CDR3 comprises 14 residues. Germline CDR1 SGHTA, CDR2 FQGNSA. Written as DNA, the CDR3 is TGTGCCAGCAGCTTAGACAGGGGAGCCGGCGAGCAGTACTTC. Translated: CASSLDRGAGEQYF.

The chain has TRBV25-1 and TRBJ2-1; 10 nucleotides match TRBD2. The CDR3 is 16 amino acids. The germline V gene has CDR1 MGHDK and CDR2 SYGVNS. The trim removed 3 bases at V and 8 bases at J, leaving 10 bases unmatched. This CDR3 reads CASSDGASGRTDEQFF. The CDR3 DNA reads as TGTGCCAGCAGTGATGGGGCTAGCGGGAGAACTGATGAGCAGTTCTTC.

The chain carries TRBV4-2 and TRBJ2-4; 7 bases agree with TRBD1. CDR3 length: 18 residues. Looked up from germline, CDR1 is LGHNA and CDR2 is YNFKEQ. Trimming removed 0 bases from V and 1 base from J; junction bases left unmatched: 9. CDR3: CASSQEEGAKSAKNIQYF. The CDR3 bases are TGTGCCAGCAGCCAAGAAGAGGGGGCGAAGTCCGCCAAAAACATTCAGTACTTC.

The CDR3 DNA reads as TGTGCCAGCAGTCTATACGCCAATGAGCAGTTCTTC. Residues: CASSLYANEQFF. The gene calls are TRBV4-2 and TRBJ2-1; no definite D call. Germline-derived CDR1 and CDR2 are LGHNA and YNFKEQ. CDR3 size: 12 residues. V was cut by 6 bases and J by 6 bases, with 9 bases left in between.

The chain employs TRBV30 and TRBJ1-5; D uncertain. V was cut by 0 bases and J by 0 bases, with 6 bases left in between. Germline V gives CDR1 GTSNPN, CDR2 SVGIG (reference sequence). This CDR3 is built from 14 residues. The DNA of the CDR3 is TGTGCCTGGAGTGTGGGCTATAGCAATCAGCCCCAGCATTTT. Its translation: CAWSVGYSNQPQHF.

This clone was detected ten times or more. The chain links TRBV28 to TRBJ2-3; D is perhaps TRBD1 (5 bases). The CDR3 sequence is 16 residues long. In germline, CDR1 is MDHEN, CDR2 SYDVKM. Trimming took off 5 bases at V and 8 bases at J, with 23 bases between the two ends. The CDR3 sequence is CASSGGGAPPDGTQYF. CDR3 sequence (DNA): TGTGCCAGCAGTGGCGGTGGGGCCCCCCCCGATGGTACGCAGTATTTT.

The chain has TRBV28 and TRBJ2-7, with unresolved D. Germline assignment: CDR1 MDHEN and CDR2 SYDVKM. V was pared by 5 bases and J by 5 bases, with 19 bases between. This CDR3 spans 15 amino acids. For the CDR3, the DNA is TGTGCCAGCAGTCGTCCCGGACGGAGTGAAGACGAGCAGTACTTC. Amino acids: CASSRPGRSEDEQYF.

The chain carries TRBV5-1 and TRBJ2-2; the match to TRBD2 covers 11 bases. V lost 0 bases to trimming and J lost 5 bases; unmatched junction nucleotides: 6. CDR1 is SGHRS and CDR2 is YFSETQ in the germline V gene. This CDR3 has 17 amino acids. The CDR3 region has the DNA TGCGCCAGCAGCTTGGTTGTAGCGGGAGGGTCGACCGGGGAGCTGTTTTTT. Translation: CASSLVVAGGSTGELFF.

CDR3 protein: CASSRTTGELFF. CDR3 nucleotide sequence: TGCGCCAGCAGCCGAACCACCGGGGAGCTGTTTTTT. The V call is TRBV4-3, the J call TRBJ2-2; D not resolved. Per germline, CDR1 LGHNA and CDR2 YSLEER. The V and J ends lost 4 bases and 4 bases respectively, with 4 bases between them. The CDR3 sequence is 12 residues long.

CDR3 residues: CASSSGQFTDTQYF. CDR3 in DNA: TGTGCCAGCAGCTCAGGGCAATTCACAGATACGCAGTATTTT. This sequence joins TRBV11-2 and TRBJ2-3, with D tentatively TRBD1 (5 bases). V lost 4 bases to trimming and J lost 2 bases, with 10 bases between them. The CDR3 is made up of 14 amino acids. Germline CDR1 is SGHAT and CDR2 is FQNNGV.

The chain couples TRBV10-3 to TRBJ2-5; 12 positions agree with TRBD1. Germline V lookup: CDR1 ENHRY, CDR2 SYGVKD. V was clipped by 5 bases and J by 4 bases; unmatched bases: 5. This CDR3 has 15 residues. This chain's CDR3 is CAISPGTGGLETQYF. The CDR3 region has the DNA TGTGCCATCAGTCCCGGGACAGGGGGCTTAGAGACCCAGTACTTC.

The rearrangement uses TRBV21-1 and TRBJ1-5. TRBV21-1 constitutes a pseudogene. The CDR3 length is 15 residues. CDR3 DNA sequence: TGTGCCAGCAGCAACCGGGGCCTAGGGAATCAGCCCCAGCATTTT. This sequence encodes CASSNRGLGNQPQHF.

Notes on this clone: This may be a read error, as it is one base from a much larger clone. V is TRBV28 and J is TRBJ1-1, with 7 bases that match TRBD1. CDR3 size: 12 residues. Per the germline V gene, CDR1 is MDHEN and CDR2 is SYDVKM. The trim removed 6 bases at V and 3 bases at J, leaving 1 base unmatched. CDR3 sequence: CASRQGDTEAFF. The CDR3 DNA reads TGTGCCAGCAGGCAGGGGGACACTGAAGCTTTCTTT.

The chain joins TRBV6-6 to TRBJ2-7; no clear D gene. Germline CDR1 is MNHNY and CDR2 is SVGAGI (reference sequence). The CDR3 is 13 residues long. With 6 bases removed from V and 0 bases from J, the gap between germline ends came to 9 bases. As DNA, the CDR3 is TGTGCCAGCAGACGACTCGTCTCCTACGAGCAGTACTTC. It codes for CASRRLVSYEQYF.

This chain connects TRBV9 to TRBJ2-2, with TRBD2 matching over 8 bases. CDR1 is SGDLS and CDR2 is YYNGEE in the germline V gene. This CDR3 is 15 amino acids long. Trimming cost V 1 base and J 6 bases; bases outside gene matches: 5. This CDR3 reads CASSVKASGPGELFF. The CDR3 DNA is TGTGCCAGCAGCGTAAAGGCTAGCGGGCCCGGGGAGCTGTTTTTT.

This sequence joins TRBV29-1 and TRBJ2-7; 9 bases line up with TRBD1. Looked up from germline, CDR1 is SQVTM and CDR2 is ANQGSEA. The CDR3 covers 14 residues. Trimming at V came to 6 bases and at J to 2 bases, leaving 8 bases not matched to a gene. The CDR3 coding sequence is TGCAGCGTCCGCCCCCGGGACAGGGCCTACGAGCAGTACTTC. Translating gives CSVRPRDRAYEQYF.

The chain is built from TRBV6-5 and TRBJ1-4; 10 nucleotides line up with TRBD1. CDR3 size: 15 residues. The germline gives CDR1 MNHEY, CDR2 SVGAGI. The V segment lost 6 bases and the J segment 6 bases; nucleotides outside the gene matches: 7. Written as DNA, the CDR3 is TGTGCCAGCAGACAAACCGGGACAGGGGATGAAAAACTGTTTTTT. Translated: CASRQTGTGDEKLFF.

The chain has TRBV18 and TRBJ2-3; TRBD2 is a possible D gene (5 bases). Germline loops: CDR1 KGHSH, CDR2 LQKENI. V was clipped by 3 bases and J by 4 bases, with 14 bases between them. This CDR3 spans 15 amino acids. CDR3 protein: CASSPPSGVADTQYF. Here the CDR3 DNA reads TGTGCCAGCTCACCCCCCAGCGGCGTGGCAGATACGCAGTATTTT.

The chain joins TRBV21-1 to TRBJ1-2. TRBV21-1 is a known pseudogene. The CDR3 has 16 amino acids. The CDR3 protein is CASSKDTRLHNYGYTF. The CDR3 DNA sequence: TGTGCCAGCAGCAAAGACACCCGACTACATAACTATGGCTACACCTTC.

Concerning this clone: Other nucleotide sequences from this sample produce the same CDR3. The V call is TRBV7-9, the J call TRBJ2-3, with a possible D match to TRBD2 (6 bases). The CDR3 is 13 amino acids. The V and J ends lost 5 bases and 4 bases respectively, with 10 bases between them. Germline V gene data show CDR1 as SEHNR and CDR2 as FQNEAQ (reference sequence). The CDR3 DNA sequence: TGTGCCAGCAGCACTAGACTAGCAGATACGCAGTATTTT. This encodes CASSTRLADTQYF.

V gene TRBV18 combines with J gene TRBJ2-5; D is unclear. The CDR3 totals 15 residues. CDR1 KGHSH and CDR2 LQKENI come from the germline V gene. Trimming removed 3 bases at V and 1 base at J, with 12 bases between. The CDR3 protein is CASSPAEGPQETQYF. The CDR3 DNA reads TGTGCCAGCTCACCCGCGGAAGGGCCCCAAGAGACCCAGTACTTC.

Many counts were recorded for this clone. V gene TRBV5-4 combines with J gene TRBJ2-7; TRBD1 matches at 10 bases. This CDR3 has 14 amino acids. After removal of 4 bases from V and 7 bases from J, the junction contained 8 bases not matched to a gene. The germline V gene has CDR1 SGHNT and CDR2 YYREEE (reference sequence). The CDR3 region has the DNA TGTGCCAGCAGCAGGACAGGGGGTGACAGGGAGCAGTACTTC. Translating it yields CASSRTGGDREQYF.